The 30 T cell receptor beta chains reported below all come from one sample, sequenced in a study of blood T cell repertoires in COVID-19. Here immunoSEQ multiplex PCR was the method, and the copy in TCRdb shows in-frame clones only, minus some. The repertoire has over 85,000 clones, around 90% of them found once; the top ten carry about 4%. The sequenced sample was peripheral blood. All receptors derive from a human donor with COVID-19, enrolled during active disease. The donor label of this sample is uncertain.

This chain connects TRBV5-4 to TRBJ1-6, with a weak D call TRBD1 (5 bases). The CDR3 is made up of 14 amino acids. The V gene lost 0 bases and the J gene lost 7 bases, with 8 bases spanning the gap. The germline gives CDR1 SGHNT, CDR2 YYREEE (reference sequence). The CDR3 nucleotides read TGTGCCAGCAGCTTGGATGGGGCCAATTCACCCCTCCACTTT. As protein: CASSLDGANSPLHF.

This clone was counted between two and nine times. The rearrangement links TRBV6-4 to TRBJ2-6, with D unresolved. CDR1 MRHNA and CDR2 SNTAGT come from the germline V gene. CDR3 length: 14 residues. The V gene lost 3 bases and the J gene lost 0 bases, with 3 bases spanning the gap. The CDR3 coding sequence is TGTGCCAGCAGTGAGAGCTCTGGGGCCAACGTCCTGACTTTC. Protein product: CASSESSGANVLTF.

V gene TRBV9 combines with J gene TRBJ2-3; 12 bases align to TRBD2. The germline CDR1 and CDR2 sequences are SGDLS and YYNGEE. The CDR3 length is 19 residues. V dropped 3 bases and J dropped 1; count of bases not matched to a gene: 12. The CDR3 loop is CASSESTSGRGRGTDTQYF. CDR3 bases: TGTGCCAGCAGCGAATCGACTAGCGGGAGAGGTCGGGGCACAGATACGCAGTATTTT.

The J gene is TRBJ2-7, the V gene TRBV12-3 or TRBV12-4; TRBD2 agrees at 7 bases. V dropped 6 bases and J dropped 3; count of bases not matched to a gene: 5. The CDR3 has 13 amino acids. CDR3 DNA: TGTGCCAGCAGCCTCGGGGGGTTCTACGAGCAGTACTTC. Translation gives CASSLGGFYEQYF.

A remark on this clone: The junction departs from the called germline gene at one end, perhaps through a read error. This chain joins TRBV7-3 and TRBJ2-7; 9 bases are shared with TRBD1. CDR1 SGHTA and CDR2 FQGTGA come from the germline V gene. This CDR3 spans 15 amino acids. CDR3 sequence: CASSVTGGSGYEQYF. The CDR3 nucleotides read TGTGCCAGCAGCGTAACAGGGGGCAGCGGGTACGAGCAGTACTTC.

The chain joins TRBV19 to TRBJ1-4; TRBD1 agrees at 8 bases. There are 15 residues in the CDR3. After removal of 5 bases from V and 4 bases from J, the junction contained 6 bases not matched to a gene. Per germline, CDR1 LNHDA and CDR2 SQIVND (reference sequence). The CDR3 bases are TGTGCCAGTAGTCCTCGGACAGGGTATAATGAAAAACTGTTTTTT. Translating it yields CASSPRTGYNEKLFF.

V gene TRBV2 combines with J gene TRBJ1-5; 7 bases match TRBD1. Germline CDR1 SNHLY, CDR2 FYNNEI. Trimming cost V 3 bases and J 3 bases; bases outside gene matches: 5. The CDR3 loop spans 15 amino acids. CDR3 sequence (DNA): TGTGCCAGCAGTGAGACAGGGTATTTCAATCAGCCCCAGCATTTT. Protein product: CASSETGYFNQPQHF.

This chain uses TRBV7-9 with TRBJ2-7; 7 nucleotides line up with TRBD1. Germline lookup yields CDR1 SEHNR and CDR2 FQNEAQ (reference sequence). There are 15 residues in the CDR3. After removal of 5 bases from V and 3 bases from J, the junction contained 10 bases not matched to a gene. The CDR3 DNA follows: TGTGCCAGCAGCCCCACCACGGGACAGAACTACGAGCAGTACTTC. This codes for CASSPTTGQNYEQYF.

The rearrangement links TRBV18 to TRBJ2-7; tentatively, D is TRBD1 (6 bases). The CDR3 is 14 residues long. Germline loops: CDR1 KGHSH, CDR2 LQKENI. V lost 0 bases to trimming and J lost 2 bases, with 8 bases between them. CDR3 coding DNA: TGTGCCAGCTCACCACCGGGGACACCCTACGAGCAGTACTTC. It codes for CASSPPGTPYEQYF.

About this clone: In the same sample, other DNA sequences code for this CDR3. CDR3 residues: CASSQELAGEKLFF. The CDR3 DNA is TGCGCCAGCAGCCAAGAGTTGGCGGGAGAAAAACTGTTTTTT. The J gene is TRBJ1-4, the V gene TRBV4-1, with D unresolved. Trimming removed 0 bases from V and 8 bases from J, with 10 bases in between. The CDR3 sequence is 14 residues long. In germline, CDR1 is MGHRA, CDR2 YSYEKL.

The chain links TRBV2 to TRBJ1-1; D is perhaps TRBD1 (5 bases). Trimming took off 2 bases at V and 1 base at J, with 5 bases between the two ends. Germline-derived CDR1 and CDR2 are SNHLY and FYNNEI. CDR3 length: 13 residues. The CDR3, as DNA: TGTGCCAGCAGTGAACAGGGGAACACTGAAGCTTTCTTT. This translates into CASSEQGNTEAFF.

This clone came up a few times. The chain joins TRBV13 to TRBJ2-1, with TRBD2 identical over 7 bases. The CDR3 has 14 amino acids. Germline CDR1 reads PRHDT; CDR2 reads FYEKMQ (reference sequence). The V and J ends lost 1 base and 12 bases, in that order; junction bases with no gene match: 9. The CDR3 sequence: CASSLEGTIIGQFF. CDR3 DNA: TGTGCCAGCAGCTTAGAAGGGACTATAATTGGGCAGTTCTTC.

This rearrangement joins TRBV19 to TRBJ2-5; tentatively, D is TRBD2 (6 bases). V lost 3 bases, J lost 4 bases, and 15 bases lay in between. Germline-derived CDR1 and CDR2 are LNHDA and SQIVND (reference sequence). The CDR3 has 15 amino acids. The CDR3 DNA follows: TGTGCCAGTAGTATCGTCGGGAGCCGTTTAGAGACCCAGTACTTC. Protein: CASSIVGSRLETQYF.

V and J are TRBV30 and TRBJ1-5; 8 positions match TRBD1. Germline V gives CDR1 GTSNPN, CDR2 SVGIG (reference sequence). The CDR3 contains 15 residues. The ends lost 5 bases at V and 1 base at J; junction bases unmatched: 7. CDR3 region: CAWSLTGDSNQPQHF. The DNA of the CDR3 is TGTGCCTGGTCCCTGACAGGGGACAGCAATCAGCCCCAGCATTTT.

V gene TRBV19 combines with J gene TRBJ2-3, with D possibly matching TRBD1 (6 bases). Germline V gene sequence: CDR1 LNHDA, CDR2 SQIVND (reference sequence). With 6 bases removed from V and 3 bases from J, the gap between germline ends came to 16 bases. The CDR3 spans 15 residues. The CDR3 here is CASRKQGKGTDTQYF. CDR3 coding DNA: TGTGCCAGTAGGAAACAGGGAAAGGGAACAGATACGCAGTATTTT. Filled out from reference TRBV19 and TRBJ2-3, the complete variable domain reads DGGITQSPKYLFRKEGQNVTLSCEQNLNHDAMYWYRQDPGQGLRLIYYSQIVNDFQKGDIAEGYSVSREKKESFPLTVTSAQKNPTAFYLCASRKQGKGTDTQYFGPGTRLTVL.

The rearrangement joins TRBV5-1 to TRBJ1-2; D is ambiguous. The CDR3 contains 15 residues. Trimming took 1 base from V and 4 from J, leaving 14 bases between them. Germline lookup yields CDR1 SGHRS and CDR2 YFSETQ. The CDR3 spells CASSLSAAEGYGYTF. The CDR3, as DNA: TGCGCCAGCAGCTTGTCGGCAGCCGAGGGCTATGGCTACACCTTC.

In its sample, this clone was seen once. J is TRBJ2-5 and V is TRBV5-1; D is possibly TRBD1 (6 bases). The germline gives CDR1 SGHRS, CDR2 YFSETQ. There are 13 residues in the CDR3. Deletions cut 4 bases from V and 5 bases from J, with 12 bases between. The CDR3 coding sequence is TGCGCCAGCAGCCCCGGGACACGGGAGACCCAGTACTTC. It encodes CASSPGTRETQYF. Drawing the rest from reference TRBV5-1 and TRBJ2-5, the complete variable domain is KAGVTQTPRYLIKTRGQQVTLSCSPISGHRSVSWYQQTPGQGLQFLFEYFSETQRNKGNFPGRFSGRQFSNSRSEMNVSTLELGDSALYLCASSPGTRETQYFGPGTRLLVL.

DNA of the CDR3: TGTGCCAGCAGTTTAGGTCTAGGAAGCTATGGCTACACCTTC. Protein: CASSLGLGSYGYTF. The V and J genes are TRBV28 and TRBJ1-2; no firm D call. Germline loops: CDR1 MDHEN, CDR2 SYDVKM. V lost 2 bases to trimming and J lost 4 bases, with 11 bases between them. The CDR3 is 14 residues long.

The rearrangement uses TRBV6-5 and TRBJ1-2, with TRBD1 identical over 7 bases. The length of the CDR3 is 14 residues. CDR1 is MNHEY, CDR2 SVGAGI, per germline. Trimming at V came to 2 bases and at J to 3 bases, leaving 3 bases not matched to a gene. The chain's CDR3 is CASSYLDRDYGYTF. Written as DNA, the CDR3 is TGTGCCAGCAGTTACCTCGACAGGGACTATGGCTACACCTTC.

Only one count was recorded for this clone. The chain joins TRBV11-3 to TRBJ2-5, with D possibly TRBD2 on 5 matching bases. CDR3 length: 13 amino acids. The V and J ends lost 3 bases and 2 bases respectively, with 7 bases between them. Germline V gene sequence: CDR1 SGHNT, CDR2 YENEEA. CDR3 amino acids: CASSFGDQETQYF. Here the CDR3 DNA reads TGTGCCAGCAGCTTCGGGGATCAAGAGACCCAGTACTTC. Full variable domain (rest looked up from reference TRBV11-3 and TRBJ2-5): EAGVVQSPRYKIIEKKQPVAFWCNPISGHNTLYWYLQNLGQGPELLIRYENEEAVDDSQLPKDRFSAERLKGVDSTLKIQPAELGDSAVYLCASSFGDQETQYFGPGTRLLVL.

J is TRBJ2-3 and V is TRBV13; D might be TRBD2 (5 bases). Germline V CDR1 and CDR2: PRHDT, FYEKMQ (reference sequence). Trimming took off 2 bases at V and 1 base at J, with 10 bases between the two ends. The CDR3 consists of 15 residues. The CDR3 nucleotides are TGTGCCAGCAGCTTAATTGGGCGGGGCACAGATACGCAGTATTTT. Translating gives CASSLIGRGTDTQYF.

This clone was recorded once. J is TRBJ1-2 and V is TRBV30; no reliable D call. The germline CDR1 and CDR2 sequences are GTSNPN and SVGIG (reference sequence). V was shortened by 4 bases and J by 8 bases, with 17 bases between the two germline ends. The CDR3 is 13 amino acids. CDR3 in DNA: TGTGCCTGGACCGGACTGAGGGTCTGGGGCTACACCTTC. Its translation: CAWTGLRVWGYTF.

This clone was counted many times. This may be a read error, as it is one base from a much larger clone. This sample includes further DNA sequences coding for the same CDR3. The J gene is TRBJ1-1, the V gene TRBV13; TRBD1 agrees at 11 bases. Germline CDR1 PRHDT, CDR2 FYEKMQ (reference sequence). There are 15 residues in the CDR3. CDR3 nucleotides: TGCGCCAGCAGCTTAGGGGGACAGGGGGGGACTGAAGCTTTCTTT. Translated: CASSLGGQGGTEAFF. Looking up the rest from reference TRBV13 and TRBJ1-1 gives the full variable domain: AAGVIQSPRHLIKEKRETATLKCYPIPRHDTVYWYQQGPGQDPQFLISFYEKMQSDKGSIPDRFSAQQFSDYHSELNMSSLELGDSALYFCASSLGGQGGTEAFFGQGTRLTVV.

The V gene is TRBV6-5, the J gene TRBJ2-5; TRBD2 matches 11 bases. Per the germline V gene, CDR1 is MNHEY and CDR2 is SVGAGI. The CDR3 loop spans 15 amino acids. The trim removed 7 bases at V and 1 base at J, leaving 5 bases unmatched. Here the CDR3 DNA reads TGTGCCAGCAATTTAGCGGGAGGGCCCCAAGAGACCCAGTACTTC. This gives the protein CASNLAGGPQETQYF.

The J gene is TRBJ1-5, the V gene TRBV23-1, with a tentative D call TRBD1 (6 bases). TRBV23-1 is an ORF, with its function uncertain. CDR3 length equals 15 residues. Between the trimmed V and J ends, which lost 4 bases and 8 bases, there was a span of 18 bases. This CDR3 reads CASSLIDRRGKPQHF. The CDR3 DNA reads as TGCGCCAGCAGTCTCATCGACAGGCGGGGGAAGCCCCAGCATTTT.

V and J are TRBV19 and TRBJ1-2; unclear D gene. CDR1 LNHDA and CDR2 SQIVND come from the germline V gene (reference sequence). V was trimmed by 3 bases and J by 4 bases, leaving 9 bases between them. The CDR3 runs to 13 residues. The CDR3 loop reads CASSINSPYGYTF. In DNA form, the CDR3 reads TGTGCCAGTAGTATTAACAGCCCCTATGGCTACACCTTC.

The chain couples TRBV19 to TRBJ1-4; unclear D gene. The CDR3 has 16 residues. Germline V gene data show CDR1 as LNHDA and CDR2 as SQIVND (reference sequence). Trimming cost V 4 bases and J 7 bases, with 19 bases left between them. The CDR3 region is CASSTDAGLGGEKLFF. CDR3 nucleotides: TGTGCCAGTAGTACCGACGCCGGATTAGGCGGTGAAAAACTGTTTTTT.

The J gene is TRBJ2-7, the V gene TRBV20-1, with 10 bases aligning to TRBD1. Trimming removed 5 bases from V and 7 bases from J; junction bases left unmatched: 2. Germline lookup yields CDR1 DFQATT and CDR2 SNEGSKA (reference sequence). The CDR3 runs to 11 residues. The CDR3 reads CSAWTGGEQYF. DNA for the CDR3: TGCAGTGCTTGGACAGGGGGGGAGCAGTACTTC.

The chain uses TRBV2 and TRBJ1-5; TRBD1 is a possible D gene (5 bases). Deletions cut 4 bases from V and 7 bases from J, with 14 bases between. CDR3 length: 14 residues. CDR1 and CDR2 (germline): SNHLY, FYNNEI. This CDR3 reads CASSVQGIRQPQHF. Here the CDR3 DNA reads TGTGCCAGCAGTGTTCAGGGCATACGGCAGCCCCAGCATTTT.

The chain joins TRBV6-5 to TRBJ2-7; no reliable D call. The CDR3 is 16 residues long. Between the trimmed V and J ends, which lost 0 bases and 0 bases, there was a span of 12 bases. Germline CDR1 and CDR2: MNHEY and SVGAGI. The CDR3 loop is CASSYSPTTSSYEQYF. For the CDR3, the DNA is TGTGCCAGCAGTTACTCGCCAACAACAAGCTCCTACGAGCAGTACTTC.